These T cell receptor beta chains were read from a single sample in a study of neurological immune-mediated disorders. MiXCR was run by TCRdb on the 5' RACE reads, yielding one entry per CDR3 protein. This table has tens of thousands of distinct CDR3 sequences, 10% to 15% appearing once. Material: PBMCs. The source of these receptors is a woman aged 60 to 75 with HTLV-1-associated myelopathy (HAM/TSP). Both conserved end residues are part of each CDR3. Fields, in order: clone size, D gene, J gene, V gene, CDR3 protein, CDR3 DNA. D genes are given only for firm matches. The size entry is marked missing in some rows and otherwise reads once, few, many or a size class.

clone size: -
D gene: -
J gene: TRBJ1-1
V gene: TRBV27
CDR3 protein: CASISGTYTEAFF
CDR3 DNA: TGTGCCAGCATTTCCGGGACGTACACTGAAGCTTTTTTT

clone size: many
D gene: -
J gene: TRBJ2-2
V gene: TRBV12-3/TRBV12-4
CDR3 protein: CAINPPFGTGELFF
CDR3 DNA: TGTGCCATTAACCCGCCCTTTGGAACCGGGGAGCTGTTTTTT

clone size: many
D gene: TRBD1
J gene: TRBJ1-6
V gene: TRBV27
CDR3 protein: CASSPGQNNSPLHF
CDR3 DNA: TGTGCCAGCAGTCCGGGACAGAATAATTCACCCCTCCACTTT

clone size: many
D gene: -
J gene: TRBJ2-5
V gene: TRBV20-1
CDR3 protein: CSAPGQAGETQYF
CDR3 DNA: TGCAGTGCCCCCGGTCAGGCGGGAGAGACCCAGTACTTC

clone size: many
D gene: TRBD1
J gene: TRBJ2-7
V gene: TRBV20-1
CDR3 protein: CSARQGFGTYEQYF
CDR3 DNA: TGCAGTGCTCGACAGGGATTTGGTACCTACGAGCAGTACTTC

clone size: many
D gene: -
J gene: TRBJ2-5
V gene: TRBV7-6
CDR3 protein: CASSLTVPGVETQYF
CDR3 DNA: TGTGCCAGCAGCTTAACAGTCCCGGGAGTAGAGACCCAGTACTTC

clone size: many
D gene: TRBD1
J gene: TRBJ2-7
V gene: TRBV7-9
CDR3 protein: CASSLDTGGDEQYF
CDR3 DNA: TGTGCCAGCAGCTTAGATACAGGGGGCGACGAGCAGTACTTC

clone size: -
D gene: TRBD2
J gene: TRBJ2-1
V gene: TRBV9
CDR3 protein: CASSTRLATYNEQFF
CDR3 DNA: TGTGCCAGCAGCACACGACTAGCCACCTACAATGAGCAGTTCTTC

clone size: many
D gene: TRBD1
J gene: TRBJ1-1
V gene: TRBV6-5
CDR3 protein: CASRRGQAAEAFF
CDR3 DNA: TGTGCCAGCAGACGGGGACAGGCCGCTGAAGCTTTCTTT

clone size: many
D gene: -
J gene: TRBJ2-1
V gene: TRBV12-3/TRBV12-4
CDR3 protein: CASSPLSGEQFF
CDR3 DNA: TGTGCCAGCAGCCCTCTTAGCGGTGAGCAGTTCTTC

clone size: many
D gene: -
J gene: TRBJ1-1
V gene: TRBV6-5
CDR3 protein: CASSYSITAGSLEAFF
CDR3 DNA: TGTGCCAGCAGTTACTCGATAACGGCAGGCTCCTTAGAAGCTTTCTTT

clone size: many
D gene: TRBD2
J gene: TRBJ2-2
V gene: TRBV28
CDR3 protein: CASSLYGRGTGELFF
CDR3 DNA: TGTGCCAGCAGTTTGTACGGGAGGGGAACCGGGGAGCTGTTTTTT

clone size: many
D gene: -
J gene: TRBJ2-2
V gene: TRBV27
CDR3 protein: CASSLTGEPNTGELFF
CDR3 DNA: TGTGCCAGCAGTTTAACGGGGGAACCGAACACCGGGGAGCTGTTTTTT

clone size: many
D gene: -
J gene: TRBJ2-1
V gene: TRBV3-1
CDR3 protein: CASSQGFLARNEQFF
CDR3 DNA: TGTGCCAGCAGCCAAGGTTTTCTAGCGAGAAATGAGCAGTTCTTC

clone size: -
D gene: TRBD2
J gene: TRBJ2-3
V gene: TRBV7-2
CDR3 protein: CASSLTSGGADTQYF
CDR3 DNA: TGTGCCAGCAGCTTGACTAGCGGGGGGGCAGATACGCAGTATTTT

clone size: many
D gene: -
J gene: TRBJ1-2
V gene: TRBV5-5
CDR3 protein: CASSSTLTVDYGYTF
CDR3 DNA: TGTGCCAGCAGCTCGACACTGACAGTGGACTATGGCTACACCTTC

clone size: many
D gene: -
J gene: TRBJ2-5
V gene: TRBV15
CDR3 protein: CATSRGGLETQYF
CDR3 DNA: TGTGCCACCAGCAGAGGAGGGTTAGAGACCCAGTACTTC

clone size: many
D gene: TRBD2
J gene: TRBJ2-2
V gene: TRBV12-3/TRBV12-4
CDR3 protein: CASRPGLANGELFF
CDR3 DNA: TGTGCCAGCAGGCCTGGACTAGCAAACGGGGAGCTGTTTTTT

clone size: many
D gene: -
J gene: TRBJ2-1
V gene: TRBV3-1
CDR3 protein: CASSQDTVPTNEQFF
CDR3 DNA: TGTGCCAGCAGCCAAGATACGGTCCCTACCAATGAGCAGTTCTTC

clone size: many
D gene: -
J gene: TRBJ2-7
V gene: TRBV6-5
CDR3 protein: CASSDDIDRGEQYF
CDR3 DNA: TGTGCCAGCAGTGACGACATCGACAGAGGCGAGCAGTACTTC

clone size: many
D gene: -
J gene: TRBJ2-1
V gene: TRBV5-1
CDR3 protein: CASSLAAGRNEQFF
CDR3 DNA: TGCGCCAGCAGCTTGGCCGCGGGAAGGAATGAGCAGTTCTTC

clone size: many
D gene: -
J gene: TRBJ2-3
V gene: TRBV3-1
CDR3 protein: CASSQELTQYF
CDR3 DNA: TGTGCCAGCAGCCAAGAGTTAACGCAGTATTTT

clone size: -
D gene: TRBD2
J gene: TRBJ2-4
V gene: TRBV5-6
CDR3 protein: CASSTLLAGAKNIQYF
CDR3 DNA: TGTGCCAGCAGCACCCTTCTAGCGGGAGCCAAAAACATTCAGTACTTC

clone size: many
D gene: -
J gene: TRBJ2-2
V gene: TRBV7-3
CDR3 protein: CASQRGGGTGELFF
CDR3 DNA: TGTGCCAGCCAAAGAGGGGGGGGCACCGGGGAGCTGTTTTTT